This T cell receptor beta chain is from a study of T cell changes during pregnancy in multiple sclerosis. CDR1 and CDR2 (germline): MDHEN, SYDVKM. The CDR3 sequence is 15 residues long. V lost 5 bases and J lost 7; bases outside the gene matches: 8. Sequencing used immunoSEQ multiplex PCR; TCRdb keeps in-frame clones, though not all of them. The table shows roughly 59,000 clones, with about 90% occurring only once. The chain links TRBV28 to TRBJ1-5; TRBD1 agrees at 10 bases. This sequence originates from a female donor in good health, enrolled as a control in a pregnancy study. The specimen was peripheral blood, collected in the third trimester of pregnancy. CDR3 nucleotide sequence: TGTGCCAGCAGTAGGACAGGGGGGAGTTACCAGCCCCAGCATTTT. Its protein is CASSRTGGSYQPQHF.